These T cell receptor beta chains were read from a single sample in a study of identical twins. TCRdb ran MiXCR on the 5' RACE reads and lists one entry per CDR3 protein. The repertoire includes hundreds of thousands of distinct CDR3 sequences, 20% to 25% of them detected once, and about 0.5% sits in the top ten. These data were also filed under a second study, of yellow fever vaccine responses in identical twins.

The sequencing input was CD4+ T cells sorted from blood. These receptors were collected from a woman aged 18-29 years in good health. Each CDR3 is given with its conserved first and last residue. D genes are given only for firm matches. Clone size is not always given. Where it is, it says once, few, many or a class for expanded clones.

size,J,V,D,DNA,CDR3
few,TRBJ1-1,TRBV12-3/TRBV12-4,NA,TGTGCCAGCAGAGACAGGTCGAACACTGAAGCTTTCTTT,CASRDRSNTEAFF
many,TRBJ2-1,TRBV6-1,TRBD1,TGTGCCAGCAGATCCGGACAGGGGAGGAATGAGCAGTTCTTC,CASRSGQGRNEQFF
few,TRBJ2-2,TRBV28,NA,TGTGCCAGCCGATGGGACACCGGGGAGCTGTTTTTT,CASRWDTGELFF
NA,TRBJ2-5,TRBV11-3,TRBD1,TGTGCCAGCAGCCGGCCTGGGACAGAAGAGACCCAGTACTTC,CASSRPGTEETQYF
many,TRBJ2-2,TRBV3-1,NA,TGTGCCAGCAGTTCCCAGCAGAACACCGGGGAGCTGTTTTTT,CASSSQQNTGELFF
once,TRBJ2-2,TRBV14,NA,TGTGCCAGCAGCCAAGATAGGACAGCGAACACCGGGGAGCTGTTTTTT,CASSQDRTANTGELFF
few,TRBJ1-1,TRBV7-9,NA,TGTGCCAGCAGCTTTTCGTCCGGGTCGGGAACTGAAGCTTTCTTT,CASSFSSGSGTEAFF
NA,TRBJ2-5,TRBV2,NA,TGTGCCAGCAGAGCGGGCGGGTACCAAGAGACCCAGTACTTC,CASRAGGYQETQYF
few,TRBJ1-1,TRBV18,NA,TGTGCCAGCTCACCTATTGGGCTGAAAGGGGAAGCTTTCTTT,CASSPIGLKGEAFF
NA,TRBJ2-1,TRBV20-1,TRBD2,TGCAGTGCTAGCCGGGGGACTAGCGGGTCAAATGAGCAGTTCTTC,CSASRGTSGSNEQFF
NA,TRBJ1-1,TRBV3-1,TRBD1,TGTGCCAGCAGCTCACTTAGGGGGCTACCACTTATGAACACTGAAGCTTTCTTT,CASSSLRGLPLMNTEAFF
NA,TRBJ2-1,TRBV6-1,TRBD2,TGTGCCAGCAGTCCTAGGGGACTAGCGGACAACAATGAGCAGTTCTTC,CASSPRGLADNNEQFF
NA,TRBJ2-3,TRBV29-1,NA,TGCAGCGTTGAAGAACCGGGGTATACGCAGTATTTT,CSVEEPGYTQYF
few,TRBJ1-1,TRBV10-3,NA,TGTGCCATCAGTGAGCCGAACACTGAAGCTTTCTTT,CAISEPNTEAFF
few,TRBJ2-1,TRBV2,NA,TGTGCCAGCAACCTGGACTCCACTTACAATGAGCAGTTCTTC,CASNLDSTYNEQFF
NA,TRBJ1-5,TRBV4-1,TRBD1,TGCGCCAGCAGCCACGACCTAAAGGACAGGGGCTACAAGCCCCAGCATTTT,CASSHDLKDRGYKPQHF
few,TRBJ2-3,TRBV12-3/TRBV12-4,TRBD2,TGTGCCAGCAGTTTAGCATTGAGGGGACTAGCGGGGGTGTCGCGCACAGATACGCAGTATTTT,CASSLALRGLAGVSRTDTQYF
few,TRBJ2-6,TRBV12-3/TRBV12-4,NA,TGTGCCAGCAGTTTAGCTACACAGGGTGGCGCTGGGGCCAACGTCCTGACTTTC,CASSLATQGGAGANVLTF
NA,TRBJ2-3,TRBV10-3,TRBD1,TGTGCCATCAGGCCCCAGGGGGCAGATACGCAGTATTTT,CAIRPQGADTQYF
NA,TRBJ2-2,TRBV12-3/TRBV12-4,NA,TGTGCCAGCAGCCAGAGGGGCTTCCCAACGGGCGGGGAGCTGTTTTTT,CASSQRGFPTGGELFF
few,TRBJ2-3,TRBV7-6,NA,TGTGCCAGCAGGTCTCAGAGCGATACGCAGTATTTT,CASRSQSDTQYF
NA,TRBJ1-5,TRBV10-3,TRBD1,TGTGCCATCAGTGGGACAGGGCGTAGCAATCAGCCCCAGCATTTT,CAISGTGRSNQPQHF
few,TRBJ2-5,TRBV11-3,NA,TGTGCCAGCAGCTTAGACCGCTACTTTTCCCCACAAGAGACCCAGTACTTC,CASSLDRYFSPQETQYF
NA,TRBJ1-3,TRBV7-2,NA,TGTGCCAGCAGCTTAGGGCGGGCTCGCTCTGGAAACACCATATATTTT,CASSLGRARSGNTIYF
once,TRBJ2-1,TRBV5-6,NA,TGTGCCAGCAGCCTTAGGGCGGGACCCTCGTCTTGGGCGTTCTTC,CASSLRAGPSSWAFF
few,TRBJ2-7,TRBV5-1,TRBD1,TGCGCCAGCAGCTCGGGACAGGGGAGGAAGTACGAGCAGTACTTC,CASSSGQGRKYEQYF
NA,TRBJ2-5,TRBV9,TRBD2,TGTGCCAGCAGCCGAACCCCGACTAGCGGGGAGACCCAGTACTTC,CASSRTPTSGETQYF
NA,TRBJ2-3,TRBV19,NA,TGTGCCAGTAGCATACAAGGGATAGGTACAGATACGCAGTATTTT,CASSIQGIGTDTQYF
NA,TRBJ2-7,TRBV5-1,NA,TGCGCCAGCAGTCCCCCCACTAGCTTCTACGAGCAGTACTTC,CASSPPTSFYEQYF
few,TRBJ2-5,TRBV7-2,NA,TGTGCCAGCAGCTCTCAAAGGGGTCTCCATGAGACCCAGTACTTC,CASSSQRGLHETQYF